The entry below gives a single T cell receptor (beta chain) sequence along with its context. Its cognate antigen is unknown. The table came from immunoSEQ multiplex PCR; TCRdb's copy has only in-frame clones and leaves some out. The sample contains approximately 150,000 clones, 75% to 95% of which appear only once. The entry originates in a study of T cell responses to AZD1222 COVID-19 vaccine. On the study more broadly: Recipients boosted at about 4 weeks or about 12 weeks are pooled. Study conclusions and caveats: Seropositive status at baseline applied to only six AZD1222 recipients. Mostly white British, mostly female donors; authors suggested clonal diversity may be underestimated. Nearly half of the spike-specific TCRs reportedly recognize variant regions that carry no mutations.

Germline lookup yields CDR1 MNHEY and CDR2 SVGAGI. J lost 0 bases, V lost 0 bases, and 1 base had no gene match. This CDR3 comprises 15 residues. The genes are TRBV6-5 and TRBJ2-7; 8 bases fit TRBD2. Sequencing used peripheral blood, obtained on day 0 of AZD1222 vaccination. This TCR derives from an adult in good health. Here the CDR3 DNA reads TGTGCCAGCAGTTACTCGAGCGGGAGCTCCTACGAGCAGTACTTC. Amino acid sequence: CASSYSSGSSYEQYF.